These 10 T cell receptor beta chains came from one sample sequenced in a study of Ad26.COV2.S vaccination and SARS-CoV-2 variants. The protocol was immunoSEQ multiplex PCR, while the TCRdb copy is restricted to in-frame clones and leaves out a portion. In the table there are about 460,000 clones, 80% to 90% of which are singletons. The treatment: some 19 received Ad26.COV2.S at low or high dose, single or two shots; five or six received placebo; per-sample allocation not given. Material that was analyzed had been drawn on day 63 after the first vaccine or placebo injection. The input for sequencing was peripheral blood, taken in a trial of Ad26.COV2.S vaccine versus placebo. These receptors were taken from a person between 18 and 65 years old who received the Ad26.COV2.S COVID-19 vaccine or a placebo.

This clone was seen a handful of times. This specimen includes other DNA sequences encoding the same CDR3. The chain is built from TRBV2 and TRBJ1-1, with D tentatively TRBD1 (5 bases). The CDR3 loop spans 15 amino acids. The V gene lost 1 base and the J gene lost 1 base, with 10 bases spanning the gap. Germline assignment: CDR1 SNHLY and CDR2 FYNNEI. The CDR3 sequence is CASSEGPGRNTEAFF. In DNA, the CDR3 is TGTGCCAGCAGTGAAGGGCCAGGGCGGAACACTGAAGCTTTCTTT.

The chain has TRBV7-9 and TRBJ1-1, with unresolved D. V lost 3 bases and J lost 11, with 7 bases in between. The CDR3 is 10 amino acids. CDR1 SEHNR and CDR2 FQNEAQ come from the germline V gene (reference sequence). CDR3 residues: CASSFFSAFF. The CDR3 nucleotides are TGTGCCAGCAGCTTCTTTTCGGCTTTCTTT. Variable domain in full (rest from reference TRBV7-9 and TRBJ1-1): DTGVSQNPRHKITKRGQNVTFRCDPISEHNRLYWYRQTLGQGPEFLTYFQNEAQLEKSRLLSDRFSAERPKGSFSTLEIQRTEQGDSAMYLCASSFFSAFFGQGTRLTVV.

This rearrangement joins TRBV6-6 to TRBJ1-1; D unresolved. This CDR3 is 14 amino acids long. CDR1 and CDR2 (germline): MNHNY, SVGAGI (reference sequence). Trimming removed 0 bases from V and 4 bases from J, with 9 bases in between. The CDR3 spells CASSYSTLATEAFF. CDR3 DNA sequence: TGTGCCAGCAGTTACTCGACGTTGGCCACTGAAGCTTTCTTT.

The genes are TRBV4-1 and TRBJ2-1; 12 bases fit TRBD2. Losses at the gene ends were 1 base for V and 8 bases for J; bases not matched to a gene: 3. The CDR3 runs 15 residues. CDR1 is MGHRA, CDR2 YSYEKL, per germline. CDR3 coding DNA: TGCGCCAGCAGCCAAGGGACTAGCGGGATCTATGAGCAGTTCTTC. Translating gives CASSQGTSGIYEQFF.

The chain joins TRBV5-1 to TRBJ2-7; 7 bases align to TRBD1. Germline CDR1 is SGHRS and CDR2 is YFSETQ. The CDR3 is made up of 21 amino acids. The trim removed 2 bases at V and 0 bases at J, leaving 23 bases unmatched. In DNA form, the CDR3 reads TGCGCCAGCAGCTTCGCCCCCCGGGACAGTCGCCTCCAACTTAGCTCCTACGAGCAGTACTTC. Amino acids: CASSFAPRDSRLQLSSYEQYF.

V usage is TRBV5-1 and J usage is TRBJ2-5, with 11 bases lining up with TRBD2. Germline CDR1 is SGHRS and CDR2 is YFSETQ. The ends lost 5 bases at V and 5 bases at J; junction bases unmatched: 20. This CDR3 spans 19 amino acids. CDR3 DNA: TGCGCCAGCAGGACCTACGAGGATAGCGGGAGGGCCGGCCGCGAGACCCAGTACTTC. Protein: CASRTYEDSGRAGRETQYF.

The genes are TRBV9 and TRBJ2-2; no clear D gene. The CDR3 has 14 amino acids. From germline, CDR1 is SGDLS and CDR2 YYNGEE. Between the trimmed V and J ends, which lost 0 bases and 6 bases, there was a span of 9 bases. CDR3: CASSVDGRPGELFF. Here the CDR3 DNA reads TGTGCCAGCAGCGTAGACGGGCGTCCCGGGGAGCTGTTTTTT.

As regards this clone: Distinct nucleotide sequences in the sample also encode this CDR3. The J gene is TRBJ1-2, the V gene TRBV7-2, with 11 bases that match TRBD1. CDR3 length: 14 amino acids. Per the germline V gene, CDR1 is SGHTA and CDR2 is FQGNSA. After removal of 3 bases from V and 8 bases from J, the junction contained 5 bases not matched to a gene. In DNA form, the CDR3 reads TGTGCCAGCAGCTTCGGGACAGGGGGTAGCGGCTACACCTTC. This sequence encodes CASSFGTGGSGYTF.

The rearrangement uses TRBV5-4 and TRBJ1-2; 7 nucleotides align to TRBD1. V was pared by 1 base and J by 6 bases, with 12 bases of the junction left unmatched. Germline CDR1 and CDR2: SGHNT and YYREEE (reference sequence). The CDR3 is made up of 16 amino acids. The CDR3 loop is CASSLRGGDRLDGYTF. The CDR3 DNA is TGTGCCAGCAGCTTGCGGGGAGGGGACAGACTAGATGGCTACACCTTC. Drawing the rest from reference TRBV5-4 and TRBJ1-2, the complete variable domain is ETGVTQSPTHLIKTRGQQVTLRCSSQSGHNTVSWYQQALGQGPQFIFQYYREEENGRGNFPPRFSGLQFPNYSSELNVNALELDDSALYLCASSLRGGDRLDGYTFGSGTRLTVV.

V and J are TRBV27 and TRBJ2-7; 7 bases map to TRBD2. CDR3 length: 13 residues. The V segment lost 2 bases and the J segment 7 bases; nucleotides outside the gene matches: 5. Germline V gives CDR1 MNHEY, CDR2 SMNVEV (reference sequence). Here the CDR3 reads CASSLGGGSEQYF. The CDR3 DNA reads TGTGCCAGCAGTTTAGGAGGCGGGAGTGAGCAGTACTTC.